At least ten counts were recorded for the clone carrying this T cell receptor beta chain. Its antigen is undetermined. The data are from a study of T cells after yellow fever vaccination. Study as a whole: Preparation of fractions with low cell numbers was performed using SMART-Seq v4 Ultra Low Input.

Whole-study results and caveats: A minor fraction of clonotypes spanned both CD4 and CD8 compartments.

Trimming took 4 bases from V and 11 from J; bases not matched to a gene: 10. CDR3 length: 13 amino acids. Universal primer sites and UMIs were introduced during 5'RACE template-switching synthesis of TCR cDNA. TCRdb re-called the 5' RACE reads with MiXCR, one entry per CDR3 protein. The sample includes under 300,000 distinct CDR3 sequences, 10% to 15% of them seen just once. Source: CD4+ T cells sorted from PBMCs, taken 45 days after the yellow fever booster vaccination. The TCR was taken from a man in his thirties or forties who received the YFV17D yellow fever vaccine. The chain carries TRBV12-3 or TRBV12-4 and TRBJ2-7; TRBD1 aligns across 8 bases. The CDR3 DNA sequence: TGTGCCAGCAGTTCCCCGGGACAGGAGATGGAGTACTTC. It is translated as CASSSPGQEMEYF.